A single sample gave rise to the 32 T cell receptor beta chains below, sequenced in a study of blood T cell repertoires in COVID-19. Clones were read by immunoSEQ multiplex PCR, and TCRdb kept only the in-frame ones, dropping some. The sample holds roughly 200,000 clones, over 70% seen once. What was sequenced was peripheral blood. These receptors came from a man aged 40-49 years with acute or convalescent COVID-19.

The rearrangement uses TRBV7-9 and TRBJ2-1, with a weak D call TRBD2 (6 bases). CDR1 is SEHNR and CDR2 is FQNEAQ in the germline V gene (reference sequence). Deletions cut 5 bases from V and 5 bases from J, with 19 bases between. The CDR3 is 16 residues long. The CDR3 protein is CASSRRLGGNHNEQFF. The DNA for the CDR3 is TGTGCCAGCAGCCGACGACTCGGCGGGAACCACAATGAGCAGTTCTTC.

The chain recombines TRBV19 with TRBJ1-5; no clear D. This CDR3 spans 15 amino acids. Trimming removed 5 bases from V and 6 bases from J, with 17 bases in between. Germline assignment: CDR1 LNHDA and CDR2 SQIVND (reference sequence). The CDR3 nucleotides are TGTGCCAGTAGTGTTAACAGTCCCTCCAGTCAGCCCCAGCATTTT. Translated: CASSVNSPSSQPQHF.

This chain links TRBV3-1 (or the pseudogene TRBV3-2) with TRBJ2-7, with a tentative D call TRBD2 (5 bases). The CDR3 loop spans 12 amino acids. V was clipped by 4 bases and J by 5 bases, with 9 bases between them. The V gene's germline CDR1 is LGHDT and CDR2 YNNKEL (reference sequence). The CDR3, as DNA: TGTGCCAGCAGCCTGTTCGGGGACGAGCAGTACTTC. This translates into CASSLFGDEQYF.

This chain joins TRBV4-1 and TRBJ1-5; D ambiguous. The V gene's germline CDR1 is MGHRA and CDR2 YSYEKL. This CDR3 region has 15 residues. With 4 bases removed from V and 3 bases from J, the gap between germline ends came to 13 bases. CDR3 coding DNA: TGCGCCAGCAGCCCAGGCGGGCAGCACAATCAGCCCCAGCATTTT. Protein product: CASSPGGQHNQPQHF.

This chain uses TRBV6-1 with TRBJ2-5; D gene uncertain. Germline CDR1 is MNHNS and CDR2 is SASEGT. The CDR3 contains 14 residues. Between the trimmed V and J ends, which lost 3 bases and 4 bases, there was a span of 12 bases. CDR3 protein: CASSEGFFGETQYF. For the CDR3, the DNA is TGTGCCAGCAGTGAGGGCTTTTTCGGAGAGACCCAGTACTTC.

As for this clone: Other DNA sequences of this sample code for an identical CDR3. This chain joins TRBV5-1 and TRBJ2-3; 8 bases agree with TRBD2. Germline CDR1 reads SGHRS; CDR2 reads YFSETQ. There are 16 residues in the CDR3. V was pared by 4 bases and J by 1 base, with 8 bases of the junction left unmatched. CDR3 loop: CASSPGTSGRTDTQYF. The CDR3 coding sequence is TGCGCCAGCAGCCCCGGTACTAGCGGCCGCACAGATACGCAGTATTTT.

This clone was found once. This chain uses TRBV29-1 with TRBJ1-2; the D is unclear. CDR1 and CDR2 (germline): SQVTM, ANQGSEA. V was trimmed by 4 bases and J by 4 bases, leaving 10 bases between them. CDR3 length equals 12 residues. The CDR3 DNA reads as TGCAGCGTTGCCGACCGGGGCTATGGCTACACCTTC. Its protein is CSVADRGYGYTF. Full variable domain (remainder filled in from reference TRBV29-1 and TRBJ1-2): SAVISQKPSRDICQRGTSLTIQCQVDSQVTMMFWYRQQPGQSLTLIATANQGSEATYESGFVIDKFPISRPNLTFSTLTVSNMSPEDSSIYLCSVADRGYGYTFGSGTRLTVV.

This chain joins TRBV12-3 or TRBV12-4 and TRBJ1-5, with a tentative D call TRBD1 (5 bases). CDR3 length: 13 amino acids. V gave up 2 bases and J gave up 7 bases, with 9 bases separating them. CDR3 sequence: CASSLQGGQPQHF. DNA of the CDR3: TGTGCCAGCAGTTTACAGGGAGGCCAGCCCCAGCATTTT.

This rearrangement joins TRBV27 to TRBJ2-2; 10 nucleotides align to TRBD2. V lost 1 base and J lost 5; bases outside the gene matches: 4. Germline assignment: CDR1 MNHEY and CDR2 SMNVEV (reference sequence). The CDR3 spans 16 residues. The CDR3 DNA follows: TGTGCCAGCAGTTTATTGAGCGGGGGGGGTACCGGGGAGCTGTTTTTT. Residues: CASSLLSGGGTGELFF.

The chain joins TRBV7-2 to TRBJ1-4, with 10 bases identical to TRBD1. CDR1 and CDR2 from the germline V gene are SGHTA and FQGNSA. This CDR3 is 18 amino acids long. Unmatched junction bases numbered 16, after V lost 5 bases and J lost 7 bases. Written as DNA, the CDR3 is TGTGCCAGCAGCGCGACAGGGGGCTATTTAAGTCGGGGTGAAAAACTGTTTTTT. It is translated as CASSATGGYLSRGEKLFF. Supplemented by reference TRBV7-2 and TRBJ1-4, the full variable domain reads GAGVSQSPSNKVTEKGKDVELRCDPISGHTALYWYRQSLGQGLEFLIYFQGNSAPDKSGLPSDRFSAERTGGSVSTLTIQRTQQEDSAVYLCASSATGGYLSRGEKLFFGSGTQLSVL.

V gene TRBV9 combines with J gene TRBJ2-2; 12 bases fit TRBD2. The CDR3 loop spans 17 amino acids. Germline CDR1 reads SGDLS; CDR2 reads YYNGEE. V dropped 4 bases and J dropped 5; count of bases not matched to a gene: 9. The DNA of the CDR3 is TGTGCCAGCAGCATAGGACTAGCGGGATCAGGTACCGGGGAGCTGTTTTTT. Its protein product is CASSIGLAGSGTGELFF. The variable domain in full, completed from reference TRBV9 and TRBJ2-2, reads DSGVTQTPKHLITATGQRVTLRCSPRSGDLSVYWYQQSLDQGLQFLIQYYNGEERAKGNILERFSAQQFPDLHSELNLSSLELGDSALYFCASSIGLAGSGTGELFFGEGSRLTVL.

This chain uses TRBV7-2 with TRBJ1-2, with D maybe TRBD1 (5 bases). V was trimmed by 4 bases and J by 0 bases, leaving 15 bases between them. Germline-derived CDR1 and CDR2 are SGHTA and FQGNSA. The CDR3 contains 16 residues. The DNA for the CDR3 is TGTGCCAGCAGCTCCTTCGGAGGGACTGCTAACTATGGCTACACCTTC. It encodes CASSSFGGTANYGYTF.

The DNA of the CDR3 is TGCGCCAGCAGCTTTGACCAGGGAGGGCAAGAGACCCAGTACTTC. It translates to CASSFDQGGQETQYF. V gene TRBV5-1 combines with J gene TRBJ2-5, with TRBD2 matching over 7 bases. The ends lost 2 bases at V and 2 bases at J; junction bases unmatched: 6. CDR3 length equals 15 residues. The germline V gene has CDR1 SGHRS and CDR2 YFSETQ.

The gene calls are TRBV29-1 and TRBJ1-4; D is undetermined. V lost 5 bases and J lost 8, with 15 bases in between. Germline CDR1 and CDR2: SQVTM and ANQGSEA. CDR3 length: 13 residues. The CDR3 loop reads CSVRPSREEKLFF. The CDR3 DNA reads TGCAGCGTTAGACCTTCGAGGGAAGAAAAACTGTTTTTT.

The chain has TRBV11-3 and TRBJ2-2, with D unclear. Trimming took off 1 base at V and 6 bases at J, with 3 bases between the two ends. Per germline, CDR1 SGHNT and CDR2 YENEEA. This CDR3 comprises 12 residues. The CDR3 nucleotides are TGTGCCAGCAGCTTAGGCGCCGGGGAGCTGTTTTTT. This translates into CASSLGAGELFF.

The chain combines TRBV4-3 with TRBJ2-2; tentatively, D is TRBD2 (6 bases). V was cut by 0 bases and J by 0 bases, with 14 bases left in between. The CDR3 consists of 18 residues. From germline, CDR1 is LGHNA and CDR2 YSLEER. Here the CDR3 reads CASSQEEGRAANTGELFF. CDR3 bases: TGCGCCAGCAGCCAAGAGGAGGGGCGGGCAGCGAACACCGGGGAGCTGTTTTTT.

The chain combines TRBV4-2 with TRBJ2-5, with TRBD2 matching 14 bases. Germline V gene sequence: CDR1 LGHNA, CDR2 YNFKEQ. This CDR3 is 17 amino acids long. Trimming cost V 3 bases and J 4 bases; bases outside gene matches: 7. In nucleotides, the CDR3 is TGTGCCAGCAGCCAGGGGACTAGCGGGAGAGAAGGAGAGACCCAGTACTTC. It specifies CASSQGTSGREGETQYF.

Only a few counts were recorded for this clone. This chain connects TRBV5-1 to TRBJ2-1, with 9 bases identical to TRBD2. CDR1 is SGHRS, CDR2 YFSETQ, per germline. The CDR3 totals 15 residues. V was pared by 0 bases and J by 7 bases, with 5 bases of the junction left unmatched. The CDR3 loop is CASSLVAGVNNEQFF. CDR3 bases: TGCGCCAGCAGCTTGGTAGCGGGAGTCAATAATGAGCAGTTCTTC.

The chain couples TRBV29-1 to TRBJ1-4; possibly TRBD1 for D (5 bases). Between the trimmed V and J ends, which lost 6 bases and 1 base, there was a span of 9 bases. The CDR3 totals 13 residues. Germline V gene lookup returns CDR1 SQVTM and CDR2 ANQGSEA. The CDR3 reads CSVTGVTNEKLFF. In nucleotides, the CDR3 is TGCAGCGTGACGGGGGTAACTAATGAAAAACTGTTTTTT.

The rearrangement joins TRBV7-2 to TRBJ2-1, with a possible D match to TRBD2 (6 bases). Germline CDR1 and CDR2: SGHTA and FQGNSA. Trimming pared 5 bases from V and 6 bases from J, leaving 14 bases between. The CDR3 covers 14 residues. DNA of the CDR3: TGTGCCAGCAGCCCCCGGGAGTTAATCAATGAGCAGTTCTTC. Translation gives CASSPRELINEQFF. Full variable domain (outside the CDR3, taken from reference TRBV7-2 and TRBJ2-1): GAGVSQSPSNKVTEKGKDVELRCDPISGHTALYWYRQSLGQGLEFLIYFQGNSAPDKSGLPSDRFSAERTGGSVSTLTIQRTQQEDSAVYLCASSPRELINEQFFGPGTRLTVL.

The genes are TRBV9 and TRBJ1-1, with D perhaps matching TRBD1 (5 bases). The CDR3 contains 13 residues. CDR1 is SGDLS, CDR2 YYNGEE, per germline. Trimming pared 4 bases from V and 7 bases from J, leaving 14 bases between. CDR3 loop: CASSSGGGGEAFF. The CDR3 nucleotides read TGTGCCAGCAGCTCCGGCGGGGGGGGTGAAGCTTTCTTT.

As concerns this clone: Different DNA sequences within this sample yield the same CDR3. This chain joins TRBV27 and TRBJ2-7, with 13 bases that match TRBD2. Trimming cost V 5 bases and J 4 bases; bases outside gene matches: 14. Germline assignment: CDR1 MNHEY and CDR2 SMNVEV (reference sequence). This CDR3 is 18 amino acids long. The chain's CDR3 is CASSLVPGLAGLPYEQYF. CDR3 coding DNA: TGTGCCAGCAGTCTGGTACCGGGACTAGCGGGACTTCCGTACGAGCAGTACTTC.

This clone was detected once. The chain is built from TRBV19 and TRBJ1-5, with D perhaps matching TRBD1 (6 bases). Germline V gene sequence: CDR1 LNHDA, CDR2 SQIVND (reference sequence). Trimming removed 5 bases at V and 1 base at J, with 12 bases between. The CDR3 covers 15 residues. This CDR3 reads CASSFGRGSNQPQHF. CDR3 in DNA: TGTGCCAGTAGTTTCGGAAGGGGGAGCAATCAGCCCCAGCATTTT.

The chain carries TRBV18 and TRBJ2-2; tentatively, D is TRBD2 (6 bases). Looked up from germline, CDR1 is KGHSH and CDR2 is LQKENI. Trimming shortened V by 3 bases and J by 1 base, and 12 bases separated the two germline ends. The CDR3 has 16 amino acids. The CDR3 coding sequence is TGTGCCAGCTCACCCGAGGGAGGAGGGAACACCGGGGAGCTGTTTTTT. It specifies CASSPEGGGNTGELFF. Full variable domain (missing parts from reference TRBV18 and TRBJ2-2): NAGVMQNPRHLVRRRGQEARLRCSPMKGHSHVYWYRQLPEEGLKFMVYLQKENIIDESGMPKERFSAEFPKEGPSILRIQQVVRGDSAAYFCASSPEGGGNTGELFFGEGSRLTVL.

V usage is TRBV19 and J usage is TRBJ2-1; D perhaps matches TRBD2 (6 bases). Germline V gene data show CDR1 as LNHDA and CDR2 as SQIVND (reference sequence). This CDR3 spans 11 amino acids. The V end lost 8 bases, the J end lost 8 bases, and 10 bases lay between the germline ends. CDR3 loop: CASASVDEQFF. CDR3 nucleotide sequence: TGTGCCAGTGCTAGCGTGGATGAGCAGTTCTTC.

This chain uses TRBV5-1 with TRBJ1-2; 9 positions match TRBD1. The junction had 6 bases not matched to a gene; V was cut back by 2 bases and J by 4 bases. The germline V gene has CDR1 SGHRS and CDR2 YFSETQ. CDR3 length equals 15 residues. The CDR3 here is CASSLQGAVGYGYTF. CDR3 DNA: TGCGCCAGCAGCTTACAGGGGGCAGTCGGCTATGGCTACACCTTC. The full variable domain, with the rest looked up from reference TRBV5-1 and TRBJ1-2, is KAGVTQTPRYLIKTRGQQVTLSCSPISGHRSVSWYQQTPGQGLQFLFEYFSETQRNKGNFPGRFSGRQFSNSRSEMNVSTLELGDSALYLCASSLQGAVGYGYTFGSGTRLTVV.

This chain uses TRBV7-2 with TRBJ2-7, with 7 nucleotides matching TRBD2. Germline V CDR1 and CDR2: SGHTA, FQGNSA. The V gene end was trimmed by 5 bases and the J gene end by 4 bases; junction bases not matched to a gene: 11. There are 15 residues in the CDR3. For the CDR3, the DNA is TGTGCCAGCAGCCCGCGGACTAGTTATGCGTACGAGCAGTACTTC. Residues: CASSPRTSYAYEQYF.

This chain links TRBV4-3 with TRBJ2-1, with D uncertain. Germline-derived CDR1 and CDR2 are LGHNA and YSLEER. V lost 2 bases and J lost 8, with 13 bases in between. This CDR3 spans 14 amino acids. The CDR3 spells CASSQSYMGDEQFF. The CDR3 DNA reads TGCGCCAGCAGCCAATCCTATATGGGCGATGAGCAGTTCTTC.

The chain links TRBV28 to TRBJ2-1; 9 bases map to TRBD1. CDR3 size: 17 residues. The V gene end was trimmed by 5 bases and the J gene end by 6 bases; junction bases not matched to a gene: 14. Looked up from germline, CDR1 is MDHEN and CDR2 is SYDVKM. CDR3 sequence reads: CASSPYATGGIFNEQFF. CDR3 sequence (DNA): TGTGCCAGCAGTCCATATGCTACAGGGGGCATCTTCAATGAGCAGTTCTTC.

The chain is built from TRBV4-1 and TRBJ2-7, with a possible D match to TRBD1 (6 bases). Deletions cut 2 bases from V and 6 bases from J, with 17 bases between. This CDR3 comprises 15 residues. Germline V lookup: CDR1 MGHRA, CDR2 YSYEKL. The CDR3, as DNA: TGCGCCAGCAGCCAACTTCTTTCCGACAGGCGCGAGCAGTACTTC. This encodes CASSQLLSDRREQYF.

This sequence joins TRBV19 and TRBJ2-2; TRBD2 agrees at 16 bases. V shed 6 bases and J 5 bases; nucleotides not matched to a gene: 15. The CDR3 sequence is 20 residues long. The germline CDR1 and CDR2 sequences are LNHDA and SQIVND (reference sequence). The CDR3 here is CASRDSRGLAGGPWTGELFF. In nucleotides, the CDR3 is TGTGCCAGTAGAGATAGTCGGGGACTAGCGGGAGGGCCATGGACCGGGGAGCTGTTTTTT.

The V gene is TRBV6-6, the J gene TRBJ1-1; D is perhaps TRBD1 (6 bases). The germline V gene encodes CDR1 MNHNY and CDR2 SVGAGI (reference sequence). V was shortened by 7 bases and J by 1 base, with 10 bases between the two germline ends. The CDR3 covers 13 residues. CDR3 coding DNA: TGTGCCAGCACCTTAGGGGGGAACACTGAAGCTTTCTTT. Its protein is CASTLGGNTEAFF.